Shown below are 27 T cell receptor beta chains from a single sample sequenced in a study of T cells after yellow fever vaccination. TCRdb re-derived calls from the 5' RACE reads in MiXCR, one entry per CDR3 protein. The sample records roughly 310,000 distinct CDR3 sequences, about 9.5% being singletons. Sequenced material: PBMCs, taken on the day of the first yellow fever vaccination. Source of these receptors: a man younger than 30 who received the YFV17D yellow fever vaccine.

The gene calls are TRBV7-3 and TRBJ1-6; 7 bases are a match to TRBD1. Germline CDR1 is SGHTA and CDR2 is FQGTGA. V lost 5 bases, J lost 9 bases, and 7 bases stayed unmatched. CDR3 length: 14 amino acids. The CDR3 DNA reads as TGTGCCAGCAGCCTCGACAGGGCGGGTTCACCCCTCCACTTT. It specifies CASSLDRAGSPLHF.

This clonotype was picked up a small number of times. The chain uses TRBV9 and TRBJ2-3; a weak D match, TRBD2 (6 bases). CDR1 SGDLS and CDR2 YYNGEE come from the germline V gene. The V end was cut by 0 bases, the J end by 4 bases, with 15 bases between. The CDR3 length is 16 residues. The CDR3 region has the DNA TGTGCCAGCAGCGTAGGCGGGGCCGGGTGGGCAGATACGCAGTATTTT. As protein: CASSVGGAGWADTQYF. Full variable domain (missing parts from reference TRBV9 and TRBJ2-3): DSGVTQTPKHLITATGQRVTLRCSPRSGDLSVYWYQQSLDQGLQFLIQYYNGEERAKGNILERFSAQQFPDLHSELNLSSLELGDSALYFCASSVGGAGWADTQYFGPGTRLTVL.

This chain connects TRBV13 to TRBJ2-3; D gene unclear. The CDR3 consists of 14 residues. V lost 0 bases and J lost 6, with 10 bases in between. The V gene's germline CDR1 is PRHDT and CDR2 FYEKMQ (reference sequence). Here the CDR3 reads CASSLGLMGDTQYF. The CDR3 DNA is TGTGCCAGCAGCTTAGGCCTAATGGGCGATACGCAGTATTTT.

This clonotype has just a few counts. The V gene is TRBV7-2, the J gene TRBJ1-6, with D tentatively TRBD1 (6 bases). Looked up from germline, CDR1 is SGHTA and CDR2 is FQGNSA. This CDR3 region has 13 residues. Trimming left V 3 bases short and J 14 bases short, with 14 bases between. The CDR3: CASSFRDNSSLHF. The DNA for the CDR3 is TGTGCCAGCAGCTTTAGGGACAACTCTTCCCTCCACTTT.

This clonotype has more than one count but fewer than ten. The chain couples TRBV14 to TRBJ2-3; TRBD2 is a possible D gene (7 bases). Between the trimmed V and J ends, which lost 4 bases and 5 bases, there was a span of 13 bases. From germline, CDR1 is SGHDN and CDR2 FVKESK. This CDR3 spans 14 amino acids. CDR3 loop: CASSPRGPEDTQYF. The CDR3 DNA follows: TGTGCCAGCAGCCCGCGGGGGCCGGAAGATACGCAGTATTTT.

This clonotype appeared a few times. The chain carries TRBV4-1 and TRBJ2-7; TRBD1 matches at 8 bases. Trimming at V came to 1 base and at J to 3 bases, leaving 2 bases not matched to a gene. Germline V gene sequence: CDR1 MGHRA, CDR2 YSYEKL. This CDR3 region has 14 residues. CDR3 DNA: TGCGCCAGCAGCCAAGGACAGGGGTTCTACGAGCAGTACGTC. The encoded protein is CASSQGQGFYEQYV.

The chain carries TRBV29-1 and TRBJ1-1, with D hard to call. V gave up 4 bases and J gave up 1 base, with 10 bases separating them. CDR1 and CDR2 (germline): SQVTM, ANQGSEA. The CDR3 consists of 13 residues. The CDR3 bases are TGCAGCGTTGCGGTTACGGGGAACACTGAAGCTTTCTTT. Protein: CSVAVTGNTEAFF.

This clonotype occurred a few times. V is TRBV20-1 and J is TRBJ2-7; 12 bases match TRBD2. CDR1 is DFQATT, CDR2 SNEGSKA, per germline (reference sequence). Trimming removed 6 bases from V and 0 bases from J; junction bases left unmatched: 3. CDR3 length equals 14 residues. CDR3 region: CSALAGGSSYEQYV. The CDR3 DNA is TGCAGTGCGCTAGCGGGGGGGAGCTCCTACGAGCAGTACGTC.

V gene TRBV2 combines with J gene TRBJ2-1; TRBD2 agrees at 10 bases. CDR1 is SNHLY and CDR2 is FYNNEI in the germline V gene. The CDR3 is 15 residues long. J lost 7 bases, V lost 5 bases, and 8 bases had no gene match. CDR3 sequence reads: CASSTGLARANEQFF. CDR3 sequence (DNA): TGTGCCAGCAGTACGGGACTAGCGAGAGCTAATGAGCAGTTCTTC.

This clonotype was seen more than once but under ten times. This chain joins TRBV20-1 and TRBJ2-1, with D unresolved. The CDR3 has 13 amino acids. V lost 4 bases and J 6 bases, leaving 13 bases between the germline ends. CDR1 and CDR2 (germline): DFQATT, SNEGSKA (reference sequence). CDR3 in amino acids: CSATQLVGNEQFF. In DNA, the CDR3 is TGCAGTGCTACTCAATTAGTGGGCAATGAGCAGTTCTTC.

V and J are TRBV20-1 and TRBJ2-1, with TRBD2 matching over 10 bases. The CDR3 spans 14 residues. With V trimmed by 3 bases and J by 5 bases, 4 bases remained unmatched. CDR1 DFQATT and CDR2 SNEGSKA come from the germline V gene (reference sequence). The CDR3 reads CSARDTSGNNEQFF. The CDR3 DNA follows: TGCAGTGCTAGGGATACTAGCGGGAACAATGAGCAGTTCTTC.

In its sample, this clonotype was seen a few times. This chain links TRBV7-8 with TRBJ1-2; 10 bases match TRBD1. V lost 5 bases and J lost 3; bases outside the gene matches: 3. CDR3 size: 14 residues. Germline CDR1 is SGHVS and CDR2 is FQNEAQ. The CDR3: CASSRDRGDYGYTF. The CDR3 DNA reads as TGTGCCAGCAGCCGGGACAGGGGAGACTATGGCTACACCTTC.

This clonotype has a count of ten or more. V and J are TRBV24-1 and TRBJ2-3, with 10 bases that match TRBD1. This CDR3 is 16 amino acids long. Germline V gene lookup returns CDR1 KGHDR and CDR2 SFDVKD. V lost 9 bases to trimming and J lost 1 base; unmatched junction nucleotides: 9. The CDR3 DNA reads TGTGCCACCGGAGAGTCCGGGACAGGGGGCACAGATACGCAGTATTTT. This translates into CATGESGTGGTDTQYF.

The rearrangement links TRBV4-3 to TRBJ1-2; TRBD1 agrees at 7 bases. Trimming cost V 0 bases and J 4 bases; bases outside gene matches: 5. Germline CDR1 and CDR2: LGHNA and YSLEER. The CDR3 consists of 15 residues. CDR3 sequence reads: CASSQDGQGGYGYTF. The CDR3 DNA sequence: TGCGCCAGCAGCCAAGATGGGCAGGGGGGCTATGGCTACACCTTC.

This clonotype was seen many times. V and J are TRBV6-2 or TRBV6-3 and TRBJ2-6; D not certain. The CDR3 length is 11 residues. V lost 10 bases and J lost 0, with 1 base in between. Germline assignment: CDR1 MNHEY and CDR2 SVGEGT. The CDR3 here is CATSGANVLTF. CDR3 nucleotide sequence: TGTGCCACCTCTGGGGCCAACGTCCTGACTTTC.

As DNA, the CDR3 is TGCAGTGCTAGAACTGGGGCGGGTAACACTGAAGCTTTCTTT. Protein product: CSARTGAGNTEAFF. V and J are TRBV20-1 and TRBJ1-1; TRBD1 might be the D (5 bases). There are 14 residues in the CDR3. The ends were cut back, 2 bases at V and 2 bases at J, with 12 bases in the middle. Germline CDR1 DFQATT, CDR2 SNEGSKA (reference sequence).

This clonotype has a handful of counts. The V call is TRBV29-1, the J call TRBJ2-1; 9 nucleotides match TRBD2. CDR1 is SQVTM, CDR2 ANQGSEA, per germline. V was pared by 3 bases and J by 4 bases, with 4 bases of the junction left unmatched. The CDR3 spans 14 residues. The CDR3 DNA sequence: TGCAGCGTTGAGGTTAGCGGGAGATACAATGAGCAGTTCTTC. It encodes CSVEVSGRYNEQFF.

This clonotype has ten or more counts. At one end the junction does not follow the germline gene, possibly because of a read error. The V gene is TRBV5-1, the J gene TRBJ1-5, with unresolved D. This CDR3 region has 14 residues. Germline CDR1 SGHRS, CDR2 YFSETQ. Here the CDR3 DNA reads TGTGCCAGCAGCTTGGGAGGAGGAAATCAGCCCCAGCATTTT. This translates into CASSLGGGNQPQHF.

This rearrangement joins TRBV7-3 to TRBJ2-1; 10 nucleotides line up with TRBD2. Germline CDR1 reads SGHTA; CDR2 reads FQGTGA. V shed 5 bases, J shed 6 bases, and the junction held 4 bases outside the gene matches. The CDR3 has 14 amino acids. The CDR3 here is CASSLAGDLNEQFF. The CDR3 nucleotides are TGTGCCAGCAGCCTAGCGGGGGACCTCAATGAGCAGTTCTTC.

This clonotype has a handful of counts. The CDR3: CASSVRGTGQPQHF. CDR3 sequence (DNA): TGTGCCAGCAGCGTACGGGGGACGGGTCAGCCCCAGCATTTT. This chain connects TRBV9 to TRBJ1-5, with D possibly being TRBD1 (5 bases). The CDR3 loop spans 14 amino acids. V gave up 1 base and J gave up 6 bases, with 11 bases separating them. CDR1 and CDR2 (germline): SGDLS, YYNGEE.

The chain couples TRBV6-2 or TRBV6-3 to TRBJ2-1; TRBD2 might be the D (6 bases). CDR1 is MNHEY and CDR2 is SVGEGT in the germline V gene. The CDR3 totals 16 residues. Trimming removed 6 bases at V and 0 bases at J, with 15 bases between. CDR3 in DNA: TGTGCCAGCAGAACACTACGGGGGAGCTCCTACAATGAGCAGTTCTTC. Translating gives CASRTLRGSSYNEQFF.

This clonotype showed up just a few times. The genes are TRBV5-1 and TRBJ1-4, with D perhaps TRBD1 (5 bases). Per the germline V gene, CDR1 is SGHRS and CDR2 is YFSETQ. The CDR3 is 14 amino acids. V gave up 4 bases and J gave up 8 bases, with 15 bases separating them. CDR3 DNA: TGCGCCAGCAGCCAGAGGGCAGGGAACGAAAAACTGTTTTTT. It specifies CASSQRAGNEKLFF.

The CDR3 reads CSALRTGRTYEQYF. In DNA, the CDR3 is TGCAGTGCTCTCCGGACAGGGAGAACCTACGAGCAGTACTTC. The chain joins TRBV20-1 to TRBJ2-7, with TRBD1 identical over 8 bases. CDR3 length equals 14 residues. In germline, CDR1 is DFQATT, CDR2 SNEGSKA (reference sequence). Trimming removed 5 bases from V and 2 bases from J; junction bases left unmatched: 8.

A few counts support this clonotype. J is TRBJ1-1 and V is TRBV4-2; D gene unclear. This CDR3 has 11 residues. Trimming pared 3 bases from V and 10 bases from J, leaving 9 bases between. The germline V gene encodes CDR1 LGHNA and CDR2 YNFKEQ. The CDR3 spells CASSHLGLAFF. The CDR3 region has the DNA TGTGCCAGCAGCCACCTGGGCCTAGCTTTCTTT.

This clonotype occurred a few times. This sequence joins TRBV12-3 or TRBV12-4 and TRBJ2-7; 8 bases match TRBD1. This CDR3 has 15 amino acids. The V segment lost 6 bases and the J segment 3 bases; nucleotides outside the gene matches: 10. The CDR3 region has the DNA TGTGCCAGCAGCCGATTGGACAGGGCTATCTACGAGCAGTACTTC. It codes for CASSRLDRAIYEQYF.

This clonotype turned up a few times. J is TRBJ2-3 and V is TRBV20-1; a possible D gene is TRBD2 (6 bases). Trimming removed 0 bases at V and 1 base at J, with 8 bases between. Germline loops: CDR1 DFQATT, CDR2 SNEGSKA (reference sequence). The CDR3 totals 14 residues. In nucleotides, the CDR3 is TGCAGTGCTAGAGATCGGAGGGGCACAGATACGCAGTATTTT. Encoded protein: CSARDRRGTDTQYF.

The DNA of the CDR3 is TGCGCCAGCAGCCAAGAAAGAGGGACGAGTTATGGCTACACCTTC. Its protein is CASSQERGTSYGYTF. This chain connects TRBV4-1 to TRBJ1-2; possibly TRBD1 for D (5 bases). The CDR3 length is 15 residues. Trimming pared 0 bases from V and 5 bases from J, leaving 13 bases between. The germline V gene has CDR1 MGHRA and CDR2 YSYEKL.